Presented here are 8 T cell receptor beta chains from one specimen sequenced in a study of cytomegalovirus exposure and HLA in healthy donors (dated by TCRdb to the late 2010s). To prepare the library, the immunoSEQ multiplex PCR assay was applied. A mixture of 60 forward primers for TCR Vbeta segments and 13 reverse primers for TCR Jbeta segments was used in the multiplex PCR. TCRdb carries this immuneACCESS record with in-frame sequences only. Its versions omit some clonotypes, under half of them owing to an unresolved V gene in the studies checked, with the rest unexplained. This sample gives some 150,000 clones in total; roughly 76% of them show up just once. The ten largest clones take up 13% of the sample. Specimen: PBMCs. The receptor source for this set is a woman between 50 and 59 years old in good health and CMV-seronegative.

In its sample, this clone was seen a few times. CDR3 protein: CAWSDRNTEAFF. The DNA for the CDR3 is TGTGCCTGGAGTGATAGGAACACTGAAGCTTTCTTT. This chain uses TRBV30 with TRBJ1-1; D call uncertain. This CDR3 spans 12 amino acids. V lost 1 base, J lost 1 base, and 4 bases lay in between. Germline CDR1 GTSNPN, CDR2 SVGIG (reference sequence).

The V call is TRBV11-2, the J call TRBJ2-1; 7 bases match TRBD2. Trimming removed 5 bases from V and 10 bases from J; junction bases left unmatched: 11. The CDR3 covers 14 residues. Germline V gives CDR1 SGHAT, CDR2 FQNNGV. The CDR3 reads CASSVGGTALEQFF. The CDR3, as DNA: TGTGCCAGCAGCGTGGGGGGGACCGCTCTCGAGCAGTTCTTC.

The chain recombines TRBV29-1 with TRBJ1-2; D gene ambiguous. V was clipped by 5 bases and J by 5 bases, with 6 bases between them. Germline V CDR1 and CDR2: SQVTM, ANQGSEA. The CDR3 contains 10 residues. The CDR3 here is CSVSEYGYTF. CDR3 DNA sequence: TGCAGCGTTTCCGAGTATGGCTACACCTTC.

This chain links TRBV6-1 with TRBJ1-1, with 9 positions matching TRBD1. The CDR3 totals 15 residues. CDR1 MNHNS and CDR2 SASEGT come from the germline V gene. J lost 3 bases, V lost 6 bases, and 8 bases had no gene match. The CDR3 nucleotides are TGTGCCAGCAGCCCAGTGACAGGGGGGTACACTGAAGCTTTCTTT. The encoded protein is CASSPVTGGYTEAFF.

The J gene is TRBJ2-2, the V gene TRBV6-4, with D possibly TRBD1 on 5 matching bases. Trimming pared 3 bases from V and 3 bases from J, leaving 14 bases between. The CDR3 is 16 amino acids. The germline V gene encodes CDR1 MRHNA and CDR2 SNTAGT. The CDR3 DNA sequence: TGTGCCAGCAGTGATGAAGGGAAAGGGGACACCGGGGAGCTGTTTTTT. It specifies CASSDEGKGDTGELFF.

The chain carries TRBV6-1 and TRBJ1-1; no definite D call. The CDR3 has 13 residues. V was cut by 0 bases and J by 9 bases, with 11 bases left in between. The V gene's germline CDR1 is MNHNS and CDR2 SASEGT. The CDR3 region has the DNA TGTGCCAGCAGTGAAGCGCTGAGGGCGAAAGCTTTCTTT. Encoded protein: CASSEALRAKAFF.

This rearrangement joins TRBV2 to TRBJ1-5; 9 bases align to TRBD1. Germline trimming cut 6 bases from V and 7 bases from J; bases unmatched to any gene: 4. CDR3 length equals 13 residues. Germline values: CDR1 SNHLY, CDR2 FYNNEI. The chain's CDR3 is CASSGTGRQPQHF. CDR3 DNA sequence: TGTGCCAGCAGCGGGACAGGGAGACAGCCCCAGCATTTT.

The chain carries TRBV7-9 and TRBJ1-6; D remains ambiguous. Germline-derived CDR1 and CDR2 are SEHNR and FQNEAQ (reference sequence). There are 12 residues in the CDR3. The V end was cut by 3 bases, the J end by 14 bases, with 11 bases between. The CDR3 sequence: CASSFTGETLHF. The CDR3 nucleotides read TGTGCCAGCAGCTTTACCGGGGAGACCCTCCACTTT.